A selection of T cell receptor beta chains follows, all from one sample in a study of blood T cell repertoires in COVID-19. Assay used: immunoSEQ multiplex PCR; TCRdb lists only in-frame clones, some missing. This table holds about 180,000 clones, around 89% found once. Specimen: peripheral blood. These TCRs come from a man between 18 and 29 years old who had recovered from COVID-19. CDR3s include the opening cysteine and the closing phenylalanine or tryptophan. A D gene is named only where the DNA matches it firmly. Clone size is shown for a subset of rows, as once, few, many or a class of expanded clone.

TRBV5-8	NA	TRBJ2-7	NA	TGTGCCAGCAGCCCCCGGAGGGGTTCCTACGAGCAGTACTTC	CASSPRRGSYEQYF
TRBV12-5	TRBD2	TRBJ2-1	NA	TGTGCTAGTGGTTCCGGGACTACCCTGAATGAGCAGTTCTTC	CASGSGTTLNEQFF
TRBV28	NA	TRBJ2-1	NA	TGTGCCAGCAGTTTACTAGAGGGTGAGCAGTTCTTC	CASSLLEGEQFF
TRBV7-9	TRBD2	TRBJ2-2	few	TGTGCCAGCAGCAACCCCGGGAGGGCCACCGGGGAGCTGTTTTTT	CASSNPGRATGELFF
TRBV6-2/TRBV6-3	NA	TRBJ1-1	once	TGTGCCAGCAGTTACCGAGAGTACACTGAAGCTTTCTTT	CASSYREYTEAFF
TRBV10-3	NA	TRBJ1-1	NA	TGTGCCATCAGTGATCGGCGGGCGAACACTGAAGCTTTCTTT	CAISDRRANTEAFF
TRBV5-1	TRBD2	TRBJ2-2	NA	TGCGCCAGCAGCTTGGCCCCGGCTAGCGGGAGGGCCCGTGGCGGGGAGCTGTTTTTT	CASSLAPASGRARGGELFF
TRBV10-3	TRBD1	TRBJ1-1	NA	TGTGCCATCAGTGAGTCGGGACAGGGGGTGAACACTGAAGCTTTCTTT	CAISESGQGVNTEAFF
TRBV30	NA	TRBJ1-1	NA	TGTGCCTGGAGTAGAGACTTATACACTGAAGCTTTCTTT	CAWSRDLYTEAFF
TRBV27	TRBD1	TRBJ2-7	NA	TGTGCCAGCAGCGACGGACAGGGTTTCTACGAGCAGTACTTC	CASSDGQGFYEQYF
TRBV4-3	NA	TRBJ1-1	NA	TGCGCCAGCAGCCAAGAGATAATCGGGGATGCAGCTTTCTTT	CASSQEIIGDAAFF
TRBV7-7	NA	TRBJ2-7	NA	TGTGCTAGCAGCGTTGGCACAGGCTTACTTTACGAGCAGTACTTC	CASSVGTGLLYEQYF
TRBV12-5	NA	TRBJ2-1	NA	TGTGCTAGTGGTTTGTACAATGACAATGAGCAGTTCTTC	CASGLYNDNEQFF
TRBV28	TRBD2	TRBJ2-1	NA	TGTGCCAGCAGTCCCGTAGCGGGTATATCCTACAATGAGCAGTTCTTC	CASSPVAGISYNEQFF
TRBV28	NA	TRBJ1-1	NA	TGTGCCAGCAGTTTTGTCGGAACAGGGGAAGCTTTCTTT	CASSFVGTGEAFF
TRBV6-2/TRBV6-3	TRBD1	TRBJ2-2	few	TGTGCCAGCAGTTACGGGACAGCCGGGGAGCTGTTTTTT	CASSYGTAGELFF
TRBV5-4	TRBD1	TRBJ2-1	NA	TGTGCCAGCAGCTTACGACAGGGGGGTAGCAATGAGCAGTTCTTC	CASSLRQGGSNEQFF
TRBV24-1	TRBD1	TRBJ2-7	NA	TGTGCCACCTTGGACAGGGGATCGTGCTACGAGCAGTACTTC	CATLDRGSCYEQYF
TRBV7-8	NA	TRBJ1-1	NA	TGTGCCAGCAGCTCCACGGCAGGGTTGGGCACTGAAGCTTTCTTT	CASSSTAGLGTEAFF
TRBV19	TRBD1	TRBJ2-7	NA	TGTGCCAGTAGTATAGATCGACAGGGGAGCTACGAGCAGTACTTC	CASSIDRQGSYEQYF
TRBV11-3	NA	TRBJ2-5	NA	TGTGCCAGCAGCTTAGAGCCCGGGGAGACCCAGTACTTC	CASSLEPGETQYF
TRBV19	NA	TRBJ1-1	NA	TGTGCCAGTAGTGCGCGAGGGGAGGCAGTTATCTTT	CASSARGEAVIF
TRBV5-1	TRBD1	TRBJ2-2	NA	TGCGCCAGCAGCCTAGGGACAGTTAATACCGGGGAGCTGTTTTTT	CASSLGTVNTGELFF
TRBV27	TRBD1	TRBJ2-7	NA	TGTGCCAGCAGCGCGCAGGGGGCCATCTACGAGCAGTACTTC	CASSAQGAIYEQYF
TRBV9	TRBD1	TRBJ1-5	once	TGTGCCAGCAGCGAATCCGGGACAGGGGGGAATCAGCCCCAGCATTTT	CASSESGTGGNQPQHF